The clone carrying this T cell receptor beta chain has more than one count but fewer than ten. Its matching antigen is unknown. Researchers ran the PCR with 60 Vbeta and 13 Jbeta primers. The assay was immunoSEQ multiplex PCR, and TCRdb's table has in-frame clones only and misses some. The data contain more than 25,000 clones, about 70% of them singletons. This entry belongs to a study of cytomegalovirus exposure and HLA in healthy donors. The wider study: Within the Caucasian-associated ancestry cluster were 65% to 85% of the approximately 400 genotyped donors. Findings and caveats of the study: The likely origin of a cluster of highly shared sequence variants was a sequencing artifact.

Germline trimming cut 8 bases from V and 4 bases from J; bases unmatched to any gene: 6. Looked up from germline, CDR1 is SNHLY and CDR2 is FYNNEI. This CDR3 comprises 14 residues. This TCR came from a woman aged 45-65 years in good health and CMV-seronegative. Sequencing was done on a sample of PBMCs. The chain recombines TRBV2 with TRBJ1-4; 8 bases fit TRBD1. CDR3 loop: CASGRTGGNEKLFF. CDR3 in DNA: TGTGCCAGCGGCCGAACAGGGGGTAATGAAAAACTGTTTTTT.